These 32 T cell receptor beta chains share one sample of origin, sequenced in a study of shared clonotypes between healthy human individuals. Only in-frame clones appear in the TCRdb table, and some are missing; sequencing was by immunoSEQ multiplex PCR. The sample includes about 520,000 clones, approximately 84% of them seen just once. Sequencing was performed on PBMCs. All receptors come from a woman aged 40 to 50 in good health. Some clones in this sample may be carry-over from other donors' samples.

This clone was seen a single time. The chain couples TRBV18 to TRBJ2-1, with 14 positions matching TRBD2. The CDR3 contains 16 residues. Germline values: CDR1 KGHSH, CDR2 LQKENI. V lost 3 bases, J lost 7 bases, and 5 bases stayed unmatched. The CDR3 coding sequence is TGTGCCAGCTCACCCCGACTAGCGGGAGGGCTAAATGAGCAGTTCTTC. It yields the protein CASSPRLAGGLNEQFF.

This clone was picked up a small number of times. V usage is TRBV18 and J usage is TRBJ2-7, with D perhaps matching TRBD1 (6 bases). Germline CDR1 KGHSH, CDR2 LQKENI. This CDR3 is built from 17 residues. Trimming took off 2 bases at V and 5 bases at J, with 22 bases between the two ends. CDR3 nucleotides: TGTGCCAGCTCACCATTGGCAACGTTAGAACAGGGTGACGAGCAGTACTTC. Its protein product is CASSPLATLEQGDEQYF.

This sequence joins TRBV9 and TRBJ1-5; D possibly corresponds to TRBD1 (6 bases). Germline assignment: CDR1 SGDLS and CDR2 YYNGEE. Deletions cut 0 bases from V and 7 bases from J, with 11 bases between. The CDR3 loop spans 14 amino acids. CDR3 sequence: CASSVAGDLQPQHF. Written as DNA, the CDR3 is TGTGCCAGCAGCGTAGCAGGGGACTTACAGCCCCAGCATTTT.

This clone was recorded once. A read error is likely here: a far larger clone is one base away. The CDR3 spells CASSQGTGVDTRYF. CDR3 in DNA: TGCGCCAGCAGCCAAGGGACAGGGGTAGATACGCGGTATTTT. The chain combines TRBV4-3 with TRBJ2-3; 9 nucleotides align to TRBD1. The CDR3 loop spans 14 amino acids. Germline V lookup: CDR1 LGHNA, CDR2 YSLEER.

This clone was detected many times. This chain links TRBV30 with TRBJ2-3, with 7 bases identical to TRBD2. Unmatched junction bases numbered 6, after V lost 7 bases and J lost 2 bases. CDR1 is GTSNPN and CDR2 is SVGIG in the germline V gene (reference sequence). The CDR3 length is 13 residues. The CDR3 protein is CAFRGLDTDTQYF. The CDR3 DNA is TGTGCCTTTCGAGGACTAGACACAGATACGCAGTATTTT.

In regard to this clone: One base separates it from a far larger clone, so it is likely a read error. For the CDR3, the DNA is TGCAGCGTTGAATCGGGACATGAGCAGCTCTTC. Its protein product is CSVESGHEQLF. V gene TRBV29-1 combines with J gene TRBJ2-1, with D possibly matching TRBD1 (6 bases). This CDR3 is built from 11 residues. Germline CDR1 is SQVTM and CDR2 is ANQGSEA.

The chain links TRBV27 to TRBJ1-3, with TRBD1 matching over 8 bases. Germline lookup yields CDR1 MNHEY and CDR2 SMNVEV (reference sequence). The CDR3 runs 12 residues. V lost 6 bases and J lost 8; bases outside the gene matches: 3. CDR3 residues: CASRDRVHTIYF. The DNA for the CDR3 is TGTGCCAGCAGGGACAGGGTACACACCATATATTTT.

The V and J genes are TRBV18 and TRBJ2-1; 7 bases are a match to TRBD1. With V trimmed by 6 bases and J by 10 bases, 9 bases remained unmatched. There are 13 residues in the CDR3. Germline V lookup: CDR1 KGHSH, CDR2 LQKENI. CDR3 in amino acids: CASSGTRGTEQFF. The CDR3 DNA sequence: TGTGCCAGCTCTGGTACCAGGGGGACAGAGCAGTTCTTC.

V and J are TRBV7-9 and TRBJ2-7; D is ambiguous. CDR1 and CDR2 (germline): SEHNR, FQNEAQ (reference sequence). The CDR3 extends over 11 amino acids. Trimming took 5 bases from V and 4 from J, leaving 6 bases between them. DNA of the CDR3: TGTGCCAGCAGCGTACGATACGAGCAGTACTTC. Amino acid sequence: CASSVRYEQYF. Looking up the rest from reference TRBV7-9 and TRBJ2-7 gives the full variable domain: DTGVSQNPRHKITKRGQNVTFRCDPISEHNRLYWYRQTLGQGPEFLTYFQNEAQLEKSRLLSDRFSAERPKGSFSTLEIQRTEQGDSAMYLCASSVRYEQYFGPGTRLTVT.

The chain combines TRBV28 with TRBJ1-2, with D possibly TRBD1 on 6 matching bases. The V and J ends lost 3 bases and 0 bases respectively, with 11 bases between them. Per the germline V gene, CDR1 is MDHEN and CDR2 is SYDVKM. The CDR3 length is 15 residues. The CDR3 coding sequence is TGTGCCAGCAGTTTTGGGGGGCTCGCTAACTATGGCTACACCTTC. This encodes CASSFGGLANYGYTF.

In this sample, this clone turned up a few times. The V gene is TRBV6-4, the J gene TRBJ2-1, with 7 bases that match TRBD2. The CDR3 sequence is 13 residues long. After removal of 3 bases from V and 7 bases from J, the junction contained 3 bases not matched to a gene. Germline V CDR1 and CDR2: MRHNA, SNTAGT. The CDR3, as DNA: TGTGCCAGCAGTGAGACTAGCAATAATGAGCAGTTCTTC. Amino acid sequence: CASSETSNNEQFF.

The chain is built from TRBV19 and TRBJ2-7, with TRBD2 as a possible D gene (5 bases). V was pared by 5 bases and J by 2 bases, with 16 bases between. The CDR3 totals 15 residues. The germline gives CDR1 LNHDA, CDR2 SQIVND (reference sequence). CDR3 coding DNA: TGTGCCAGTAGTCCAGTGGCGGGCCTAACCTACGAGCAGTACTTC. Amino acids: CASSPVAGLTYEQYF.

Concerning this clone: A far larger clone is only one base removed, so a read error is likely. V usage is TRBV7-2 and J usage is TRBJ1-2; 9 bases are shared with TRBD1. The V gene's germline CDR1 is SGHTA and CDR2 FQGNSA. CDR3 length: 17 amino acids. CDR3 bases: TGTGCCAGCAGCTTACCCGGGGGGAGGGGACAGGGTTATGACTACACCTTC. Protein product: CASSLPGGRGQGYDYTF. Supplemented by reference TRBV7-2 and TRBJ1-2, the full variable domain reads GAGVSQSPSNKVTEKGKDVELRCDPISGHTALYWYRQSLGQGLEFLIYFQGNSAPDKSGLPSDRFSAERTGGSVSTLTIQRTQQEDSAVYLCASSLPGGRGQGYDYTFGSGTRLTVV.

To note about this clone: The junction and the germline gene differ at one end; a read error may be behind it. The chain has TRBV7-7 and TRBJ2-5; D uncertain. Germline V gene sequence: CDR1 SSHAT, CDR2 FNYEAQ (reference sequence). There are 14 residues in the CDR3. This CDR3 is CASSKDLPLGTQYF. As DNA, the CDR3 is TGTGCTAGCAGCAAGGACCTCCCCCTTGGGACCCAGTACTTC.

About this clone: A read error may produce the germline difference seen at one junction end. V gene TRBV28 combines with J gene TRBJ1-1, with D uncertain. Germline assignment: CDR1 MDHEN and CDR2 SYDVKM. CDR3 length equals 12 residues. CDR3 DNA sequence: TGTTCCAGCAGTTTGGGGAACACTGAAGCTTTCTTT. Translating it yields CSSSLGNTEAFF.

This sequence joins TRBV5-1 and TRBJ2-1; the match to TRBD2 covers 7 bases. Germline loops: CDR1 SGHRS, CDR2 YFSETQ. Trimming took 5 bases from V and 2 from J; bases not matched to a gene: 7. The length of the CDR3 is 15 residues. This chain's CDR3 is CASRPSGSTYNEQFF. CDR3 bases: TGCGCCAGCAGACCTAGCGGTAGCACCTACAATGAGCAGTTCTTC.

The genes are TRBV5-6 and TRBJ2-1; perhaps TRBD2 as D (6 bases). The CDR3 covers 17 residues. Germline lookup yields CDR1 SGHDT and CDR2 YYEEEE. With 4 bases removed from V and 3 bases from J, the gap between germline ends came to 20 bases. The CDR3 sequence is CASSNTALGTVYNEQFF. The CDR3 nucleotides are TGTGCCAGCAGCAATACGGCTTTAGGGACTGTCTACAATGAGCAGTTCTTC. The whole variable domain, filled in from reference TRBV5-6 and TRBJ2-1, reads DAGVTQSPTHLIKTRGQQVTLRCSPKSGHDTVSWYQQALGQGPQFIFQYYEEEERQRGNFPDRFSGHQFPNYSSELNVNALLLGDSALYLCASSNTALGTVYNEQFFGPGTRLTVL.

The chain links TRBV7-2 to TRBJ2-3; the D gene is possibly TRBD2 (6 bases). Trimming took off 1 base at V and 2 bases at J, with 10 bases between the two ends. The V gene's germline CDR1 is SGHTA and CDR2 FQGNSA. This CDR3 is built from 15 residues. The CDR3 nucleotides read TGTGCCAGCAGCTTAGTTGGCGGGATCACAGATACGCAGTATTTT. Translated, it gives CASSLVGGITDTQYF.

This clone was seen just once. The gene calls are TRBV14 and TRBJ2-1; D remains unclear. The CDR3 is made up of 15 amino acids. Trimming removed 1 base at V and 7 bases at J, with 14 bases between. Germline V CDR1 and CDR2: SGHDN, FVKESK. The CDR3 DNA follows: TGTGCCAGCAGCCAAGGTCTCAACTGGGGAAATGAGCAGTTCTTC. This sequence encodes CASSQGLNWGNEQFF.

V usage is TRBV11-2 and J usage is TRBJ2-5; 7 nucleotides match TRBD2. The germline gives CDR1 SGHAT, CDR2 FQNNGV. The V segment lost 1 base and the J segment 2 bases; nucleotides outside the gene matches: 7. CDR3 length equals 16 residues. The CDR3: CASSLAPSGEQETQYF. The CDR3 DNA is TGTGCCAGCAGCTTAGCCCCTAGCGGAGAACAAGAGACCCAGTACTTC.

V and J are TRBV9 and TRBJ2-7, with 10 bases lining up with TRBD2. Losses at the gene ends were 3 bases for V and 2 bases for J; bases not matched to a gene: 5. CDR3 size: 15 residues. Germline loops: CDR1 SGDLS, CDR2 YYNGEE. CDR3 region: CASSGGLALAYEQYF. The CDR3 nucleotides read TGTGCCAGCAGCGGGGGACTAGCGCTAGCCTACGAGCAGTACTTC.

This chain connects TRBV6-1 to TRBJ1-2, with unresolved D. The V and J ends lost 5 bases and 2 bases respectively, with 3 bases between them. This CDR3 has 11 residues. Germline V gene lookup returns CDR1 MNHNS and CDR2 SASEGT. The CDR3 coding sequence is TGTGCCAGCAGTTACAACTATGGCTACACCTTC. This gives the protein CASSYNYGYTF.

Remarks on this clone: With a far larger clone one base away, a read error is the likely cause. Additional DNA sequences in this sample encode the identical CDR3. Written as DNA, the CDR3 is TGCGCCAGCAGCCAAGAGGTTCGTGTCGGGTTCACCGGGGAGCTGTTTTTT. Translating gives CASSQEVRVGFTGELFF. V is TRBV4-1 and J is TRBJ2-2; no reliable D call. V was cut by 0 bases and J by 4 bases, with 15 bases left in between. This CDR3 spans 17 amino acids. The germline CDR1 and CDR2 sequences are MGHRA and YSYEKL.

The chain is built from TRBV5-4 and TRBJ1-1; D uncertain. The CDR3 contains 14 residues. Germline V gene data show CDR1 as SGHNT and CDR2 as YYREEE (reference sequence). Trimming cost V 1 base and J 2 bases, with 9 bases left between them. CDR3 region: CASSLSQSNTEAFF. CDR3 in DNA: TGTGCCAGCAGCTTGTCGCAGTCAAACACTGAAGCTTTCTTT.

This chain connects TRBV28 to TRBJ1-1; D remains ambiguous. The CDR3 has 11 amino acids. V lost 6 bases to trimming and J lost 9 bases, with 11 bases between them. Germline CDR1 reads MDHEN; CDR2 reads SYDVKM. CDR3 nucleotide sequence: TGTGCCAGCAGCCCCAGGCGCCAAGCTTTCTTT. Encoded protein: CASSPRRQAFF.

This clone was found a few times. At one boundary the junction diverges from the germline segment, which might be a read error. The chain combines TRBV28 with TRBJ2-1; D ambiguous. The CDR3 extends over 12 amino acids. Germline CDR1 reads MDHEN; CDR2 reads SYDVKM. This CDR3 reads CASSLGYSEQFF. CDR3 DNA sequence: TGTGCCAGCAGTTTAGGATACAGTGAGCAGTTCTTC.

Turning to this clone: At the DNA level, this CDR3 is encoded by other sequences in the same sample as well. The chain combines TRBV29-1 with TRBJ2-5; the D call may be TRBD1 or TRBD2 (6 bases each). The V end lost 4 bases, the J end lost 5 bases, and 11 bases lay between the germline ends. Germline CDR1 SQVTM, CDR2 ANQGSEA. The CDR3 extends over 12 amino acids. CDR3 in amino acids: CSVGGGGETQYF. CDR3 DNA: TGCAGCGTTGGAGGAGGGGGGGAGACCCAGTACTTC.

The DNA for the CDR3 is TGTGCCAGCAGCTTGGACAGGGCAGGCTACACCTTC. This translates into CASSLDRAGYTF. The V gene is TRBV5-5, the J gene TRBJ1-2, with a tentative D call TRBD1 (6 bases). Germline values: CDR1 SGHKS, CDR2 YYEKEE (reference sequence). Trimming removed 0 bases at V and 8 bases at J, with 8 bases between. This CDR3 spans 12 amino acids.

The V and J genes are TRBV28 and TRBJ2-7; 10 bases fit TRBD2. CDR1 MDHEN and CDR2 SYDVKM come from the germline V gene. V lost 6 bases to trimming and J lost 2 bases; unmatched junction nucleotides: 4. This CDR3 is built from 14 residues. The CDR3 region has the DNA TGTGCCAGCAGGGAAAGCGGGAGGGCCTACGAGCAGTACTTC. Translated, it gives CASRESGRAYEQYF.

This clone was seen a few times. A read error is possible here, since a much larger clone lies one base away. V usage is TRBV5-1 and J usage is TRBJ2-3; no clear D. Germline CDR1 is SGHRS and CDR2 is YFSETQ. The CDR3 contains 14 residues. This CDR3 is CASSPIQPTDTRYF. The DNA of the CDR3 is TGCGCCAGCAGCCCGATCCAACCAACAGATACGCGGTATTTT.

J is TRBJ1-6 and V is TRBV18; 7 bases agree with TRBD1. Germline CDR1 reads KGHSH; CDR2 reads LQKENI. The CDR3 consists of 14 residues. The V segment lost 3 bases and the J segment 10 bases; nucleotides outside the gene matches: 6. CDR3 coding DNA: TGTGCCAGCTCACCCACAGGGGAAATATCACCCCTCCACTTT. This sequence encodes CASSPTGEISPLHF.

Regarding this clone: Only one base separates this from a far larger clonotype, so it likely reflects a read error. This chain connects TRBV7-8 to TRBJ2-5; D is unclear. Germline CDR1 reads SGHVS; CDR2 reads FQNEAQ. The CDR3 length is 17 residues. CDR3 in DNA: TGTGCCAGCAGCTTAGTCTCGGGTGGGTTGAGAGGAGAGACCCATTACTTC. This sequence encodes CASSLVSGGLRGETHYF.